The 31 T cell receptor beta chains listed next were all sequenced from one sample in a study of tumor-infiltrating lymphocytes in primary liver carcinoma. Priming with a constant-region primer yielded TCR beta cDNA from roughly 490 ng total RNA. For TCR beta, libraries were produced by three nested multiplex PCR rounds using slightly modified ARM-PCR. For around 11 cycles apiece, the opening two PCR rounds ran with TRBV1-TRBV30 forward primers and a C-beta reverse primer. TCRdb re-analysed the multiplex PCR reads in MiXCR, keeping a single row per CDR3 protein. The table shows 250,000 to 400,000 distinct CDR3 sequences, with 65% occurring only once. Unsorted whole blood served as the source of blood RNA, and germline DNA was extracted as well. Sequenced material: peripheral blood. The source of these receptors is a man in his forties with primary liver carcinoma and hepatitis B virus infection.

V and J are TRBV14 and TRBJ1-1, with unresolved D. CDR3 length equals 14 residues. V was clipped by 3 bases and J by 1 base, with 9 bases between them. Germline assignment: CDR1 SGHDN and CDR2 FVKESK. The CDR3 spells CASSHTPANTEAFF. DNA of the CDR3: TGTGCCAGCAGCCATACCCCCGCGAACACTGAAGCTTTCTTT.

With regard to this clonotype: A much more abundant neighbour one base away suggests this may be a read error. V gene TRBV5-5 combines with J gene TRBJ2-1; possibly TRBD2 for D (5 bases). The CDR3 has 11 residues. Germline lookup yields CDR1 SGHKS and CDR2 YYEKEE (reference sequence). CDR3 sequence: CASSPVREHFF. The CDR3 DNA sequence: TGTGCCAGCAGCCCGGTAAGGGAGCACTTCTTC.

This clonotype was detected a few times. The conserved final phenylalanine or tryptophan is absent from the CDR3, which likely points to a read error. The chain is built from TRBV10-3 and TRBJ1-2, with D uncertain. Germline CDR1 and CDR2: ENHRY and SYGVKD. The V and J ends lost 4 bases and 7 bases respectively, with 7 bases between them. The CDR3 contains 11 residues. CDR3: CAISGLGGYTS. The CDR3 DNA is TGTGCCATCAGTGGGTTGGGTGGCTACACCTCC.

Comment on this clonotype: A single base separates this from a much larger clone, so it may be a read error. The J gene is TRBJ2-2, the V gene TRBV10-2; 7 bases agree with TRBD2. This CDR3 is 16 amino acids long. Germline-derived CDR1 and CDR2 are WSHSY and SAAADI. CDR3 sequence reads: CSSSDLGGRGTGELFF. CDR3 bases: TGCTCCAGCAGTGACCTGGGGGGGAGAGGCACCGGGGAGCTGTTTTTT.

About this clonotype: This may stem from a read error, because a much larger clone lies one nucleotide away. This chain's CDR3 is CASSLPGQGGEKLFF. CDR3 in DNA: TGTGCCAGCAGTCTACCGGGACAGGGCGGTGAAAAACTGTTTTTT. The rearrangement joins TRBV12-3 or TRBV12-4 to TRBJ1-4, with 9 bases aligning to TRBD1. The CDR3 loop spans 15 amino acids. Trimming cost V 5 bases and J 7 bases; bases outside gene matches: 8.

This clonotype was picked up many times. The J gene is TRBJ2-1, the V gene TRBV6-1; no reliable D call. The V gene's germline CDR1 is MNHNS and CDR2 SASEGT. Trimming removed 2 bases from V and 4 bases from J, with 12 bases in between. The CDR3 spans 15 residues. For the CDR3, the DNA is TGTGCCAGCAGTGAAACGGCCACCCCATACAATGAGCAGTTCTTC. Translation gives CASSETATPYNEQFF.

This clonotype was picked up many times. J is TRBJ2-7 and V is TRBV6-5, with TRBD1 as a possible D gene (5 bases). Germline values: CDR1 MNHEY, CDR2 SVGAGI. V was trimmed by 6 bases and J by 2 bases, leaving 8 bases between them. CDR3 size: 12 residues. The CDR3 region is CASRSTAYEQYF. The CDR3 nucleotides are TGTGCCAGCAGGTCGACAGCCTACGAGCAGTACTTC.

The gene calls are TRBV10-3 and TRBJ2-3; D remains unclear. The CDR3 length is 13 residues. Germline loops: CDR1 ENHRY, CDR2 SYGVKD. The ends were cut back, 0 bases at V and 4 bases at J, with 5 bases in the middle. Written as DNA, the CDR3 is TGTGCCATCAGTGAGTCTGGGGCAGATACGCAGTATTTT. Its protein is CAISESGADTQYF.

Note on this clonotype: A read error may be the cause here, since a much bigger clone is one base away. Here the CDR3 omits its conserved ending phenylalanine or tryptophan, so a read error is the likely source. This sequence joins TRBV5-4 and TRBJ2-7, with 7 bases fitting TRBD1. The CDR3 loop spans 15 amino acids. Germline V gives CDR1 SGHNT, CDR2 YYREEE (reference sequence). Losses at the gene ends were 1 base for V and 2 bases for J; bases not matched to a gene: 6. The CDR3 nucleotides are TGTGCCAGCAGCTTGACCCTCGACAGGGCCTACGAGCAGTACTTA. Its protein product is CASSLTLDRAYEQYL.

The rearrangement uses TRBV11-3 and TRBJ2-7, with a possible D match to TRBD2 (6 bases). The CDR3 loop spans 13 amino acids. CDR1 and CDR2 (germline): SGHNT, YENEEA. V dropped 11 bases and J dropped 5 bases, with 19 bases sitting between them. CDR3 protein: CAGGKGRGHEQYF. The CDR3 DNA reads TGTGCCGGCGGGAAAGGACGGGGCCACGAGCAGTACTTC.

Worth noting for this clonotype: A junction boundary mismatches the germline segment, possibly from a read error. The chain links TRBV11-2 to TRBJ2-5; D may match TRBD1 or TRBD2 (5 bases each). This CDR3 contains 15 residues. The germline V gene has CDR1 SGHAT and CDR2 FQNNGV. CDR3 region: CASNLGTHTGEAQYF. CDR3 nucleotide sequence: TGTGCCAGCAACTTAGGGACCCACACCGGAGAGGCCCAGTACTTC.

This chain connects TRBV12-3 or TRBV12-4 to TRBJ2-1; the match to TRBD1 covers 9 bases. V shed 7 bases, J shed 6 bases, and the junction held 7 bases outside the gene matches. The CDR3 consists of 14 residues. The CDR3 nucleotides read TGTGCCAGCATTCCGGGACAGGGTTTCAATGAGCAGTTCTTC. Amino acid sequence: CASIPGQGFNEQFF.

This clonotype was recorded once. The chain couples TRBV7-3 to TRBJ2-3; D is undetermined. This CDR3 comprises 13 residues. The V end was cut by 5 bases, the J end by 1 base, with 7 bases between. Per the germline V gene, CDR1 is SGHTA and CDR2 is FQGTGA. The CDR3 reads CASSNSGTDTQYF. CDR3 DNA sequence: TGTGCCAGCAGCAATTCGGGCACAGATACGCAGTATTTT.

Comment on this clonotype: One end of the junction does not line up with germline, which may come from a read error. The chain employs TRBV5-1 and TRBJ2-2, with D tentatively TRBD1 or TRBD2 (5 bases each). Germline CDR1 reads SGHRS; CDR2 reads YFSETQ. The CDR3 is 14 residues long. The CDR3 loop is CTSSFTGTQNELFF. In nucleotides, the CDR3 is TGCACCAGCAGCTTTACCGGGACCCAAAACGAGCTGTTTTTT.

About this clonotype itself: Being one base from a much bigger clone, this may be a read error. The rearrangement joins TRBV6-5 to TRBJ2-3, with no clear D. Trimming shortened V by 7 bases and J by 2 bases, and 13 bases separated the two germline ends. This CDR3 contains 14 residues. Germline V gene sequence: CDR1 MNHEY, CDR2 SVGAGI. The CDR3 sequence: CASNPRPYTDTQYF. In DNA form, the CDR3 reads TGTGCCAGCAACCCCCGACCATACACAGATACGCAGTATTTT.

Details on this clonotype: A read error may produce the germline difference seen at one junction end. The V gene is TRBV30, the J gene TRBJ1-5; D is unclear. The germline V gene has CDR1 GTSNPN and CDR2 SVGIG (reference sequence). The CDR3 totals 14 residues. The CDR3 DNA reads TGTGCTTGGAGCCCCATCAGCAGCAATCAGCCCCAGCATTTT. It encodes CAWSPISSNQPQHF.

This clonotype was recorded at least ten times. This sequence joins TRBV29-1 and TRBJ2-7; possible D gene TRBD1, 6 bases. V dropped 5 bases and J dropped 6 bases, with 20 bases sitting between them. The CDR3 runs 14 residues. Germline CDR1 and CDR2: SQVTM and ANQGSEA. The CDR3 DNA is TGCAGCGTTATCGGCTCAGGGGCCCTAGGCGAGCAGTACTTC. Its protein is CSVIGSGALGEQYF.

On this clonotype itself: As the CDR3 is not closed by the conserved phenylalanine or tryptophan, this likely results from a read error. The rearrangement uses TRBV11-1 and TRBJ2-7; tentatively, D is TRBD1 or TRBD2 (5 bases each). Germline CDR1 is SGHAT and CDR2 is FQDESV (reference sequence). Trimming shortened V by 5 bases and J by 4 bases, and 15 bases separated the two germline ends. This CDR3 is built from 14 residues. Here the CDR3 reads CASSTGIGVYEQYY. The CDR3 bases are TGTGCCAGCAGCACCGGGATAGGGGTATACGAGCAGTACTAC.

This clonotype showed up many times. The chain links TRBV4-3 to TRBJ2-2; TRBD2 might be the D (5 bases). This CDR3 spans 14 amino acids. Germline assignment: CDR1 LGHNA and CDR2 YSLEER. V was pared by 4 bases and J by 3 bases, with 9 bases between. CDR3: CASSLRLYTGELFF. The CDR3 bases are TGCGCCAGCAGCCTTCGACTATACACCGGGGAGCTGTTTTTT.

About this clonotype: This could be a read error, since a much larger clone is one nucleotide away. The V and J genes are TRBV12-3 or TRBV12-4 and TRBJ2-5; D perhaps matches TRBD1 (5 bases). The CDR3 consists of 15 residues. The CDR3 nucleotides read TGTGTCAGCACTCTACATGGACAAAGCCAAGAGACCCAGTACTTC. Translated, it gives CVSTLHGQSQETQYF.

This clonotype was seen many times. V gene TRBV29-1 combines with J gene TRBJ1-1, with TRBD1 matching 8 bases. V shed 7 bases and J 10 bases; nucleotides not matched to a gene: 14. Germline CDR1 reads SQVTM; CDR2 reads ANQGSEA. This CDR3 comprises 13 residues. The CDR3 DNA sequence: TGCAGCGGATCGGGACAGGCCCGATTGGGAGCTTTCTTT. This codes for CSGSGQARLGAFF. The full variable domain, completed using reference TRBV29-1 and TRBJ1-1, is SAVISQKPSRDICQRGTSLTIQCQVDSQVTMMFWYRQQPGQSLTLIATANQGSEATYESGFVIDKFPISRPNLTFSTLTVSNMSPEDSSIYLCSGSGQARLGAFFGQGTRLTVV.

This clonotype came up a few times. The rearrangement links TRBV30 to TRBJ2-3; no clear D. V lost 0 bases to trimming and J lost 0 bases, with 10 bases between them. CDR1 and CDR2 (germline): GTSNPN, SVGIG (reference sequence). The CDR3 is 15 residues long. The CDR3 protein is CAWSVATGSTDTQYF. As DNA, the CDR3 is TGTGCCTGGAGTGTAGCTACGGGCAGCACAGATACGCAGTATTTT.

As to this clonotype: A clone one base away is much larger, so this may be a read error. The genes are TRBV5-1 and TRBJ2-7; 8 nucleotides line up with TRBD2. The ends lost 3 bases at V and 10 bases at J; junction bases unmatched: 12. The CDR3 covers 14 residues. The germline gives CDR1 SGHRS, CDR2 YFSETQ. CDR3 loop: CASSSGLVNPCQYF. The CDR3 bases are TGCGCCAGCAGCTCGGGACTAGTTAACCCGTGTCAGTACTTC.

This clonotype was recorded at least ten times. The chain carries TRBV6-1 and TRBJ2-5, with 7 bases fitting TRBD1. J lost 5 bases, V lost 8 bases, and 5 bases had no gene match. The CDR3 consists of 12 residues. Germline V gene data show CDR1 as MNHNS and CDR2 as SASEGT. The DNA of the CDR3 is TGTGCCAGCGAACAGGGGTGGGAGACCCAGTACTTC. It specifies CASEQGWETQYF.

The chain employs TRBV11-2 and TRBJ2-7; possibly TRBD2 for D (6 bases). The CDR3 is made up of 13 amino acids. Trimming took off 8 bases at V and 3 bases at J, with 14 bases between the two ends. Germline CDR1 and CDR2: SGHAT and FQNNGV. CDR3 region: CASSGDLHYEQYF. In nucleotides, the CDR3 is TGTGCCAGCTCTGGGGACTTACACTACGAGCAGTACTTC.

The V call is TRBV11-2, the J call TRBJ2-1; weak D call: TRBD2 (5 bases). The V gene's germline CDR1 is SGHAT and CDR2 FQNNGV. Trimming cost V 4 bases and J 10 bases, with 20 bases left between them. The CDR3 contains 15 residues. This CDR3 reads CASSYRLTSRGEQFF. The DNA of the CDR3 is TGTGCCAGCAGCTACCGGCTAACTTCACGCGGGGAGCAGTTCTTC.

Points on this clonotype: This sequence may be a read error, since a much larger clone differs from it by one base. The chain recombines TRBV29-1 with TRBJ2-1; 9 bases agree with TRBD1. The germline V gene encodes CDR1 SQVTM and CDR2 ANQGSEA. The CDR3 extends over 15 amino acids. CDR3 bases: TGCAGCGTTGAAGATCCCGGACAGGGGTACAATGTGCAGTTCTTC. Its translation: CSVEDPGQGYNVQFF.

This clonotype was counted a few times. One base away lies a much larger clone, so this may be a sequencing read error. The chain recombines TRBV4-3 with TRBJ2-1; 7 bases agree with TRBD2. Looked up from germline, CDR1 is LGHNA and CDR2 is YSLEER. This CDR3 spans 15 amino acids. CDR3 in amino acids: CASGQLSGWGNEQFF. The CDR3 nucleotides read TGCGCCAGCGGCCAACTTAGCGGGTGGGGAAATGAGCAGTTCTTC.

As to this clonotype: A read error is possible here, since a much larger clone lies one base away. V is TRBV4-1 and J is TRBJ2-6; TRBD1 or TRBD2 may be the D gene (6 bases each). The CDR3 length is 18 residues. Germline CDR1 and CDR2: MGHRA and YSYEKL. The CDR3 region has the DNA TGCGCCAGCAGCCAAGAGGGGGGCACTGTCTCTGGGGCCAACGTCCCGACTTTC. Its protein is CASSQEGGTVSGANVPTF.

This clonotype was detected once. DNA for the CDR3: TGCGCCAGCAGCTCTGGGGGACTAGGCCTAGATACGCAGTATTTT. It yields the protein CASSSGGLGLDTQYF. The chain couples TRBV5-1 to TRBJ2-3, with TRBD2 matching 8 bases. There are 15 residues in the CDR3. Germline CDR1 is SGHRS and CDR2 is YFSETQ. Germline trimming cut 3 bases from V and 5 bases from J; bases unmatched to any gene: 8.

Concerning this clonotype: The CDR3 end shows no conserved phenylalanine or tryptophan, and so a read error is likely. The CDR3 DNA reads as TGCAGCGCCCGGTTTGGGGGACTCTACGAGCAGTACTTA. This codes for CSARFGGLYEQYL. The chain is built from TRBV29-1 and TRBJ2-7; tentatively, D is TRBD2 (6 bases). V was trimmed by 7 bases and J by 3 bases, leaving 16 bases between them. The germline V gene encodes CDR1 SQVTM and CDR2 ANQGSEA. The CDR3 consists of 13 residues.